The clone carrying this T cell receptor (beta chain) has at least ten counts. The sample belongs to a study of immune characterization of retroperitoneal liposarcoma. MiXCR, applied by TCRdb to the PCR reads, yields one record per CDR3 protein. The table includes some 6,600 distinct CDR3 sequences, roughly 29% detected once. CDR3 length: 16 residues. Germline V gene lookup returns CDR1 MNHNS and CDR2 SASEGT. The V and J ends lost 0 bases and 13 bases, in that order; junction bases with no gene match: 12. The J gene is TRBJ2-1, the V gene TRBV6-1, with TRBD1 matching over 10 bases. The clonotype comes from a female donor with retroperitoneal liposarcoma. Input material: tumor tissue. DNA for the CDR3: TGTGCCAGCAGTGAAGCCCAGACAGGGGGCCAAGAGACCCAGTTCTTC. The encoded protein is CASSEAQTGGQETQFF.